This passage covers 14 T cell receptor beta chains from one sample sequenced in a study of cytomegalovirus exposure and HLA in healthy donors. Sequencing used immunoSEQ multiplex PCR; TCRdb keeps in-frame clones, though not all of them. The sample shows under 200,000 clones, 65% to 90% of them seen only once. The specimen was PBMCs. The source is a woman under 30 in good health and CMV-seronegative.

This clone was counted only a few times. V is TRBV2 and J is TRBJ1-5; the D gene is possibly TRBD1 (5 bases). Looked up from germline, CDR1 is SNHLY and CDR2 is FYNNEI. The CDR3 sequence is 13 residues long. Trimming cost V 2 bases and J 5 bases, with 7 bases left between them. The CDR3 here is CASSESGYQPQHF. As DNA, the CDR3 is TGTGCCAGCAGTGAATCAGGGTATCAGCCCCAGCATTTT. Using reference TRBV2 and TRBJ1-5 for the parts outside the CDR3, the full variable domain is EPEVTQTPSHQVTQMGQEVILRCVPISNHLYFYWYRQILGQKVEFLVSFYNNEISEKSEIFDDQFSVERPDGSNFTLKIRSTKLEDSAMYFCASSESGYQPQHFGDGTRLSIL.

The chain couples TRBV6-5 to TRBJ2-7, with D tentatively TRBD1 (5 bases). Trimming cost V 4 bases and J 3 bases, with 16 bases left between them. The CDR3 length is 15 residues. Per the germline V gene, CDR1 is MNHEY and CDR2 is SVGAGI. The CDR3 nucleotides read TGTGCCAGCAGTTGGGGATTACAGGCGTACTACGAGCAGTACTTC. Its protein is CASSWGLQAYYEQYF.

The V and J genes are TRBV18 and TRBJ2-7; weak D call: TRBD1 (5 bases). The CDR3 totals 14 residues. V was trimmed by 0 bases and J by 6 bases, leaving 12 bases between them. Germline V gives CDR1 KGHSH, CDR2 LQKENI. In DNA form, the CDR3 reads TGTGCCAGCTCACCACCGGCAGGGTCTAGCGAGCAGTACTTC. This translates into CASSPPAGSSEQYF.

The CDR3 coding sequence is TGTGCCAGCAGTGATTGGGAGCAGCCCCAGCATTTT. It encodes CASSDWEQPQHF. The chain joins TRBV2 to TRBJ1-5; no firm D call. The CDR3 length is 12 residues. Germline V gene data show CDR1 as SNHLY and CDR2 as FYNNEI. The V end was cut by 3 bases, the J end by 7 bases, with 7 bases between.

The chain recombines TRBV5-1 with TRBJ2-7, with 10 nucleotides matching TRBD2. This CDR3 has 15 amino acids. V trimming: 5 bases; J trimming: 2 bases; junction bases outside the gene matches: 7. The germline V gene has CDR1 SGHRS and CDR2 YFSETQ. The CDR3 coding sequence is TGCGCCAGCAGTTCTTACAGCGGGGGGGCCTACGAGCAGTACTTC. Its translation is CASSSYSGGAYEQYF.

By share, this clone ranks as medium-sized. In nucleotides, the CDR3 is TGTGCCACCGCCGGGACAGTCAATCAGCCCCAGCATTTT. As protein: CATAGTVNQPQHF. V gene TRBV19 combines with J gene TRBJ1-5; 7 bases agree with TRBD1. Per germline, CDR1 LNHDA and CDR2 SQIVND (reference sequence). The junction had 6 bases not matched to a gene; V was cut back by 10 bases and J by 3 bases. The CDR3 has 13 amino acids.

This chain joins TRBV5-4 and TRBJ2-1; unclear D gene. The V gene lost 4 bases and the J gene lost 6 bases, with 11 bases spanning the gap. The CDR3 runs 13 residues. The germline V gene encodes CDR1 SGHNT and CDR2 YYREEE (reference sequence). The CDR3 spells CASSLRRVNEQFF. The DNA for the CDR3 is TGTGCCAGCAGCCTCCGACGGGTCAATGAGCAGTTCTTC. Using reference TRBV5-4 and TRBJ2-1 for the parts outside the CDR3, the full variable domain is ETGVTQSPTHLIKTRGQQVTLRCSSQSGHNTVSWYQQALGQGPQFIFQYYREEENGRGNFPPRFSGLQFPNYSSELNVNALELDDSALYLCASSLRRVNEQFFGPGTRLTVL.

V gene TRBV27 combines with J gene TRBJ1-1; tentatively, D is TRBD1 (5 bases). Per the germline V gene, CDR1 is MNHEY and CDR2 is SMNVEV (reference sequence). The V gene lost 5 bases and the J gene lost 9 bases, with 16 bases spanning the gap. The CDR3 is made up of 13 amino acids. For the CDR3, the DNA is TGTGCCAGCAGTACTAGTGTTGGGACTCAAGCTTTCTTT. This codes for CASSTSVGTQAFF.

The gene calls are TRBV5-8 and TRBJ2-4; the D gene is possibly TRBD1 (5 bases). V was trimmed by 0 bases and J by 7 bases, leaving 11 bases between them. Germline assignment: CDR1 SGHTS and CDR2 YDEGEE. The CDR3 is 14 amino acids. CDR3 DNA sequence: TGTGCCAGCAGCTTGGCCACAGGAGTGAACATTCAGTACTTC. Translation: CASSLATGVNIQYF. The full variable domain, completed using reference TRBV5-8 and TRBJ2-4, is EAGVTQSPTHLIKTRGQQATLRCSPISGHTSVYWYQQALGLGLQFLLWYDEGEERNRGNFPPRFSGRQFPNYSSELNVNALELEDSALYLCASSLATGVNIQYFGAGTRLSVL.

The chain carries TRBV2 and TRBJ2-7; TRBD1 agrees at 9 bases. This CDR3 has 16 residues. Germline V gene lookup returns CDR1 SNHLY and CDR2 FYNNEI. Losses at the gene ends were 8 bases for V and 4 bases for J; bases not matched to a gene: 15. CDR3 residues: CASQTGTGKVKYEQYF. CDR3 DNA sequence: TGTGCCAGCCAGACCGGGACAGGGAAGGTTAAGTACGAGCAGTACTTC. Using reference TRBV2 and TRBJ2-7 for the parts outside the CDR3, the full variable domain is EPEVTQTPSHQVTQMGQEVILRCVPISNHLYFYWYRQILGQKVEFLVSFYNNEISEKSEIFDDQFSVERPDGSNFTLKIRSTKLEDSAMYFCASQTGTGKVKYEQYFGPGTRLTVT.

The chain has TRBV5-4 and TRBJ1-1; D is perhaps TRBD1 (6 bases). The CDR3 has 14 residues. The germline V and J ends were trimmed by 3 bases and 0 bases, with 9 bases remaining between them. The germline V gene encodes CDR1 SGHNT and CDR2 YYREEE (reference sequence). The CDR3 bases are TGTGCCAGCAGCTGGAGACAGGTGAACACTGAAGCTTTCTTT. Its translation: CASSWRQVNTEAFF. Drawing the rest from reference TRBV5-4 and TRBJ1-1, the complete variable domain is ETGVTQSPTHLIKTRGQQVTLRCSSQSGHNTVSWYQQALGQGPQFIFQYYREEENGRGNFPPRFSGLQFPNYSSELNVNALELDDSALYLCASSWRQVNTEAFFGQGTRLTVV.

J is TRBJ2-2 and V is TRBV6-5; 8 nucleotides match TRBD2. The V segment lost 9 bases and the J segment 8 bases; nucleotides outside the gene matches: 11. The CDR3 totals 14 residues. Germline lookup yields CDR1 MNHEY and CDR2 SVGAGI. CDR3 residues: CASSFGLAWGELFF. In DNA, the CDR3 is TGTGCCAGTTCCTTCGGACTAGCCTGGGGGGAGCTGTTTTTT.

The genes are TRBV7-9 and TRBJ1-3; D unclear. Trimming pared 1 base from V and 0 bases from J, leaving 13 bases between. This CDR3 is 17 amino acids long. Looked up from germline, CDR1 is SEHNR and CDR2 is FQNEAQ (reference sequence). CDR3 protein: CASSLGARGSSGNTIYF. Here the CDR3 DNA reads TGTGCCAGCAGCTTAGGGGCGCGAGGGAGCTCTGGAAACACCATATATTTT.

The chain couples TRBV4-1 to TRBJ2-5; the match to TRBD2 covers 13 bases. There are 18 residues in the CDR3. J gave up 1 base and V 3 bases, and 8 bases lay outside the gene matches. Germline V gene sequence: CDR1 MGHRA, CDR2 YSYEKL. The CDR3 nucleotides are TGCGCCAGCAGCCACGGATTGGGACTAGCGGGGCCCCAAGAGACCCAGTACTTC. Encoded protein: CASSHGLGLAGPQETQYF.